The 22 T cell receptor beta chains below were found in one sample sequenced in a study of a mutant IDH1 vaccine in newly diagnosed glioma. These receptors have no known antigen. Repertoires were generated with immunoSEQ multiplex PCR, while TCRdb's copy carries only in-frame clones and drops some. The sample records about 68,000 clones, approximately 84% being singletons. Time point defined: week 35, safety follow-up. Alongside topical imiquimod, each dose of vaccine comprised 300 ug of mutant IDH1 20-mer peptide. This specimen was PBMCs, taken from a glioma patient whose treatment included an IDH1 peptide vaccine. These receptors all stem from a man younger than 30 with glioma.

V gene TRBV9 combines with J gene TRBJ1-5; D uncertain. V was cut by 3 bases and J by 5 bases, with 12 bases left in between. This CDR3 has 14 amino acids. Germline CDR1 reads SGDLS; CDR2 reads YYNGEE. CDR3: CASSADPRYQPQHF. The CDR3 nucleotides are TGTGCCAGCAGCGCGGACCCGCGGTATCAGCCCCAGCATTTT.

This clone was counted a single time. The genes are TRBV9 and TRBJ1-2; D is ambiguous. The CDR3 totals 12 residues. In germline, CDR1 is SGDLS, CDR2 YYNGEE. Trimming shortened V by 4 bases and J by 5 bases, and 9 bases separated the two germline ends. The CDR3 is CASSPGVYGYTF. The CDR3 DNA is TGTGCCAGCAGCCCCGGGGTTTATGGCTACACCTTC.

The chain employs TRBV28 and TRBJ2-7; D might be TRBD1 or TRBD2, each matching 7 bases. CDR3 length: 14 amino acids. Germline loops: CDR1 MDHEN, CDR2 SYDVKM. V gave up 6 bases and J gave up 2 bases, with 14 bases separating them. The CDR3 DNA reads TGTGCCAGCAGCACTTCAGGGGGGGCCTACGAGCAGTACTTC. Translation: CASSTSGGAYEQYF.

In DNA form, the CDR3 reads TGTGCCAGTAGTATGGGACTCACCCGGTCGCCCCAGCATTTT. Protein sequence: CASSMGLTRSPQHF. The V gene is TRBV19, the J gene TRBJ1-5; tentative D call: TRBD1 (5 bases). From germline, CDR1 is LNHDA and CDR2 SQIVND (reference sequence). This CDR3 contains 14 residues. The V and J ends lost 3 bases and 9 bases respectively, with 15 bases between them.

The chain couples TRBV7-2 to TRBJ1-1; the D gene is possibly TRBD1 (6 bases). V dropped 0 bases and J dropped 3 bases, with 14 bases sitting between them. Germline CDR1 reads SGHTA; CDR2 reads FQGNSA. The CDR3 consists of 16 residues. The CDR3 DNA reads as TGTGCCAGCAGCTTAGCGCTAAGGGGGGGGTACACTGAAGCTTTCTTT. Translation gives CASSLALRGGYTEAFF.

The chain couples TRBV25-1 to TRBJ2-3; 12 bases agree with TRBD1. Germline assignment: CDR1 MGHDK and CDR2 SYGVNS. The V gene end was trimmed by 3 bases and the J gene end by 4 bases; junction bases not matched to a gene: 8. The CDR3 runs to 17 residues. For the CDR3, the DNA is TGTGCCAGCAGTGACACGGGACAGGGGGCTTCTGCAGATACGCAGTATTTT. Protein sequence: CASSDTGQGASADTQYF.

This chain links TRBV5-1 with TRBJ1-2, with TRBD1 matching 7 bases. CDR1 SGHRS and CDR2 YFSETQ come from the germline V gene. The CDR3 consists of 16 residues. The trim removed 0 bases at V and 7 bases at J, leaving 12 bases unmatched. Written as DNA, the CDR3 is TGCGCCAGCAGCTTGGGCGACCTAGGGGGCCGACCTGGCTACACCTTC. This encodes CASSLGDLGGRPGYTF.

This chain joins TRBV11-2 and TRBJ2-3; maybe TRBD1 (6 bases). V lost 2 bases and J lost 4, with 13 bases in between. The V gene's germline CDR1 is SGHAT and CDR2 FQNNGV. The CDR3 contains 15 residues. The CDR3 DNA reads TGTGCCAGCAGCTTATTTTTCAGGGGCGCAGATACGCAGTATTTT. Protein sequence: CASSLFFRGADTQYF.

In DNA form, the CDR3 reads TGTGCCAGCTCACAACTGGACAGGGAACGGACTGAAGCTTTCTTT. As protein: CASSQLDRERTEAFF. The chain has TRBV18 and TRBJ1-1; 8 bases line up with TRBD1. CDR1 is KGHSH, CDR2 LQKENI, per germline. This CDR3 is 15 amino acids long. V shed 4 bases and J 5 bases; nucleotides not matched to a gene: 9. The complete variable domain, with remaining parts taken from reference TRBV18 and TRBJ1-1, reads NAGVMQNPRHLVRRRGQEARLRCSPMKGHSHVYWYRQLPEEGLKFMVYLQKENIIDESGMPKERFSAEFPKEGPSILRIQQVVRGDSAAYFCASSQLDRERTEAFFGQGTRLTVV.

This clone was detected once. The chain joins TRBV5-6 to TRBJ2-3; TRBD1 might be the D (6 bases). Looked up from germline, CDR1 is SGHDT and CDR2 is YYEEEE. CDR3 length: 15 residues. V was clipped by 3 bases and J by 0 bases, with 11 bases between them. CDR3 DNA: TGTGCCAGCAGCTGGAAGGGGGTTAGCACAGATACGCAGTATTTT. Its protein is CASSWKGVSTDTQYF.

V is TRBV7-9 and J is TRBJ2-1, with 7 bases matching TRBD2. This CDR3 contains 15 residues. Germline V lookup: CDR1 SEHNR, CDR2 FQNEAQ (reference sequence). The V segment lost 4 bases and the J segment 5 bases; nucleotides outside the gene matches: 8. The CDR3 nucleotides are TGTGCCAGCAGCTGGACGACTAGCCCCCACAATGAGCAGTTCTTC. This gives the protein CASSWTTSPHNEQFF.

The chain is built from TRBV5-1 and TRBJ1-2; 8 positions agree with TRBD1. This CDR3 contains 15 residues. The V gene end was trimmed by 4 bases and the J gene end by 4 bases; junction bases not matched to a gene: 9. Germline V gene sequence: CDR1 SGHRS, CDR2 YFSETQ. DNA of the CDR3: TGCGCCAGCAGCCCCCGGACAGGGAGCGGCTATGGCTACACCTTC. Protein: CASSPRTGSGYGYTF. The variable domain in full, completed from reference TRBV5-1 and TRBJ1-2, reads KAGVTQTPRYLIKTRGQQVTLSCSPISGHRSVSWYQQTPGQGLQFLFEYFSETQRNKGNFPGRFSGRQFSNSRSEMNVSTLELGDSALYLCASSPRTGSGYGYTFGSGTRLTVV.

This chain joins TRBV5-1 and TRBJ2-3; 8 bases agree with TRBD2. This CDR3 comprises 16 residues. Germline V gene sequence: CDR1 SGHRS, CDR2 YFSETQ. Trimming at V came to 4 bases and at J to 0 bases, leaving 7 bases not matched to a gene. CDR3 protein: CASSTGGTTSTDTQYF. CDR3 coding DNA: TGCGCCAGCAGCACGGGGGGGACTACCAGCACAGATACGCAGTATTTT.

The chain has TRBV27 and TRBJ2-7, with D unresolved. CDR3 size: 14 residues. V was cut by 3 bases and J by 3 bases, with 12 bases left in between. Germline assignment: CDR1 MNHEY and CDR2 SMNVEV (reference sequence). CDR3: CASSLGSPRYEQYF. The CDR3 nucleotides read TGTGCCAGCAGTTTGGGCAGTCCCCGCTACGAGCAGTACTTC.

The V and J genes are TRBV25-1 and TRBJ1-6; D is uncertain. Germline V gives CDR1 MGHDK, CDR2 SYGVNS. This CDR3 is 14 amino acids long. The germline V and J ends were trimmed by 2 bases and 10 bases, with 12 bases remaining between them. The CDR3 is CASSEPRFESPLHF. CDR3 coding DNA: TGTGCCAGCAGTGAACCCCGGTTTGAATCACCCCTCCACTTT.

This clone was seen a few times. The rearrangement uses TRBV2 and TRBJ1-1; tentatively, D is TRBD1 (6 bases). Germline CDR1 is SNHLY and CDR2 is FYNNEI. The CDR3 is 15 residues long. Trimming removed 4 bases from V and 4 bases from J, with 16 bases in between. The CDR3: CASSGSVGGLTEAFF. CDR3 sequence (DNA): TGTGCCAGCAGTGGGAGTGTCGGGGGGCTCACTGAAGCTTTCTTT.

V and J are TRBV5-6 and TRBJ1-1; 9 bases align to TRBD1. There are 14 residues in the CDR3. Trimming at V came to 3 bases and at J to 4 bases, leaving 4 bases not matched to a gene. Germline values: CDR1 SGHDT, CDR2 YYEEEE. Here the CDR3 DNA reads TGTGCCAGCAGCTCTGGACAGGGGCTCACTGAAGCTTTCTTT. Translation: CASSSGQGLTEAFF. Looking up the rest from reference TRBV5-6 and TRBJ1-1 gives the full variable domain: DAGVTQSPTHLIKTRGQQVTLRCSPKSGHDTVSWYQQALGQGPQFIFQYYEEEERQRGNFPDRFSGHQFPNYSSELNVNALLLGDSALYLCASSSGQGLTEAFFGQGTRLTVV.

This clone was found once. The chain couples TRBV7-9 to TRBJ2-1, with D possibly TRBD1 on 6 matching bases. The germline V and J ends were trimmed by 0 bases and 3 bases, with 9 bases remaining between them. This CDR3 contains 15 residues. Germline CDR1 is SEHNR and CDR2 is FQNEAQ (reference sequence). This CDR3 is CASSLAGQIYNEQFF. The CDR3 DNA reads as TGTGCCAGCAGCTTAGCTGGACAGATCTACAATGAGCAGTTCTTC.

Comments on this clone: A read error may account for a junction end that differs from germline. V gene TRBV28 combines with J gene TRBJ2-7; either TRBD1 or TRBD2 may supply D (5 bases each). The CDR3 has 14 amino acids. Germline V CDR1 and CDR2: MDHEN, SYDVKM. CDR3 loop: CASSADPRTRGRSF. The CDR3 nucleotides read TGTGCCAGCAGTGCCGACCCCCGAACGAGGGGCAGGAGTTTC.

The chain couples TRBV9 to TRBJ2-1; 8 bases line up with TRBD1. Per germline, CDR1 SGDLS and CDR2 YYNGEE. The CDR3 sequence is 15 residues long. V shed 5 bases, J shed 4 bases, and the junction held 8 bases outside the gene matches. The CDR3 nucleotides read TGTGCCAGCAGTCTCCAGGGGGCGCCGTACAATGAGCAGTTCTTC. This gives the protein CASSLQGAPYNEQFF. Based on the CDR3 plus reference TRBV9 and TRBJ2-1, the full variable domain is DSGVTQTPKHLITATGQRVTLRCSPRSGDLSVYWYQQSLDQGLQFLIQYYNGEERAKGNILERFSAQQFPDLHSELNLSSLELGDSALYFCASSLQGAPYNEQFFGPGTRLTVL.

The V and J genes are TRBV19 and TRBJ1-1; 11 positions agree with TRBD1. Looked up from germline, CDR1 is LNHDA and CDR2 is SQIVND (reference sequence). Trimming at V came to 4 bases and at J to 4 bases, leaving 8 bases not matched to a gene. The CDR3 sequence is 16 residues long. The CDR3: CASSTLWTGGGTEAFF. The DNA of the CDR3 is TGTGCCAGTAGTACTCTCTGGACAGGGGGCGGCACTGAAGCTTTCTTT.

The CDR3 sequence is CASTFGDRANTGELFF. The CDR3 bases are TGTGCTAGTACCTTTGGGGACCGAGCGAACACCGGGGAGCTGTTTTTT. V usage is TRBV12-5 and J usage is TRBJ2-2, with D perhaps assigned TRBD1 or TRBD2 (5 bases each). Germline V gene sequence: CDR1 LGHNT, CDR2 FRNRAP. Trimming stripped 8 bases from V and 0 bases from J, with 16 bases between. The CDR3 runs 16 residues.